This entry lists 27 T cell receptor beta chains sequenced from one sample in a study of T cells in Graves' hyperthyroidism and ophthalmopathy. RNA transcripts were the template for amplifying TCR beta CDR3 regions. Primed by the HTBI set, a first-round RT-PCR was run on the TCR CDR3. A single record per CDR3 protein comes from TCRdb applying MiXCR to the multiplex PCR reads. The sample carries roughly 640,000 distinct CDR3 sequences, approximately 15% recorded once. Sequences were obtained from blood. These receptors were collected from a woman aged 40-49 years with Graves' ophthalmopathy.

This clonotype has ten or more counts. The chain carries TRBV11-2 and TRBJ1-1; no clear D gene. V lost 2 bases, J lost 8 bases, and 15 bases lay in between. Germline assignment: CDR1 SGHAT and CDR2 FQNNGV. The CDR3 runs 14 residues. CDR3 nucleotide sequence: TGTGCCAGCAGCTTAAGTGGCAGCTCACGGGAAGCTTTCTTT. The encoded protein is CASSLSGSSREAFF.

This clonotype was counted ten times or more. The chain combines TRBV2 with TRBJ2-7, with D perhaps matching TRBD1 or TRBD2 (5 bases each). CDR1 and CDR2 from the germline V gene are SNHLY and FYNNEI. The V and J ends lost 7 bases and 0 bases respectively, with 16 bases between them. The CDR3 contains 15 residues. The DNA for the CDR3 is TGTGCCAGCAAAAAGATCTCAGGGAGCTCCTACGAGCAGTACTTC. Encoded protein: CASKKISGSSYEQYF.

This clonotype was found a few times. V gene TRBV6-1 combines with J gene TRBJ1-5; D is uncertain. This CDR3 has 13 amino acids. Germline values: CDR1 MNHNS, CDR2 SASEGT. V was pared by 5 bases and J by 4 bases, with 9 bases between. In DNA, the CDR3 is TGTGCCAGCAGTTTGACAAATAATCAGCCCCAGCATTTT. Its protein is CASSLTNNQPQHF.

The rearrangement joins TRBV20-1 to TRBJ2-1, with TRBD1 matching 9 bases. The CDR3 spans 16 residues. Looked up from germline, CDR1 is DFQATT and CDR2 is SNEGSKA (reference sequence). J gave up 3 bases and V 6 bases, and 12 bases lay outside the gene matches. CDR3 sequence reads: CSASPLTGGIYNEQFF. For the CDR3, the DNA is TGCAGTGCCAGTCCCCTCACAGGGGGCATCTACAATGAGCAGTTCTTC.

The sample holds a few counts of this clonotype. This chain links TRBV5-4 with TRBJ2-5; D is uncertain. From germline, CDR1 is SGHNT and CDR2 YYREEE (reference sequence). The V gene lost 1 base and the J gene lost 5 bases, with 9 bases spanning the gap. The CDR3 has 13 amino acids. The CDR3 sequence: CASSLFQRETQYF. In DNA form, the CDR3 reads TGTGCCAGCAGCTTGTTCCAGAGGGAGACCCAGTACTTC.

Ten or more counts support this clonotype. The chain recombines TRBV30 with TRBJ1-1; D is unclear. The CDR3 length is 10 residues. Trimming removed 2 bases from V and 5 bases from J, with 3 bases in between. Germline V gives CDR1 GTSNPN, CDR2 SVGIG (reference sequence). The CDR3: CAWSLTEAFF. The CDR3 DNA reads as TGTGCCTGGAGTTTGACTGAAGCTTTCTTT.

This clonotype was detected only a few times. This sequence joins TRBV10-3 and TRBJ2-5; D unresolved. CDR1 is ENHRY, CDR2 SYGVKD, per germline. Trimming removed 0 bases from V and 1 base from J, with 6 bases in between. The CDR3 loop spans 14 amino acids. This CDR3 reads CAISESGLQETQYF. As DNA, the CDR3 is TGTGCCATCAGTGAGTCGGGCCTCCAAGAGACCCAGTACTTC.

With regard to this clonotype: A much larger clone differs by one base, so this may be a read error. The V call is TRBV7-3, the J call TRBJ2-5; D is possibly TRBD2 (7 bases). The CDR3 has 14 residues. Trimming stripped 10 bases from V and 5 bases from J, with 20 bases between. Germline CDR1 reads SGHTA; CDR2 reads FQGTGA. In DNA form, the CDR3 reads TGTGCCAACAGTCGCGCGGGGGCGAGTGAGACCCAGTACTTC. It encodes CANSRAGASETQYF.

This clonotype was observed many times. The chain uses TRBV7-6 and TRBJ2-3; TRBD1 is a possible D gene (6 bases). The CDR3 consists of 14 residues. Germline V gives CDR1 SGHVS, CDR2 FNYEAQ. V was pared by 0 bases and J by 4 bases, with 8 bases between. Written as DNA, the CDR3 is TGTGCCAGCAGCTTAGCGACAGGCCCAGATACGCAGTATTTT. It is translated as CASSLATGPDTQYF.

There are a few counts of this clonotype. The V call is TRBV9, the J call TRBJ2-1, with 12 bases lining up with TRBD2. The CDR3 spans 16 residues. J was trimmed by 7 bases and V by 4 bases; bases with no gene match: 9. Germline V CDR1 and CDR2: SGDLS, YYNGEE. This CDR3 reads CASSTRLAGARNEQFF. The CDR3 bases are TGTGCCAGCAGCACCAGACTAGCGGGAGCGAGGAATGAGCAGTTCTTC.

This clonotype has ten or more counts. The rearrangement links TRBV5-1 to TRBJ1-1; possibly TRBD1 for D (5 bases). CDR3 length: 14 residues. Per the germline V gene, CDR1 is SGHRS and CDR2 is YFSETQ. V lost 0 bases to trimming and J lost 3 bases, with 9 bases between them. CDR3: CASSLGQLDTEAFF. The CDR3, as DNA: TGCGCCAGCAGCTTGGGACAGCTAGACACTGAAGCTTTCTTT.

This clonotype has ten or more counts. As DNA, the CDR3 is TGTGCCTGGAGCCAACAGGGGCCTCAGCCCCAGCATTTT. It translates to CAWSQQGPQPQHF. The V gene is TRBV30, the J gene TRBJ1-5; the match to TRBD1 covers 7 bases. Trimming cost V 3 bases and J 6 bases; bases outside gene matches: 5. The CDR3 is made up of 13 amino acids. Germline V gene sequence: CDR1 GTSNPN, CDR2 SVGIG (reference sequence).

This clonotype was counted at least ten times. V and J are TRBV12-3 or TRBV12-4 and TRBJ1-1, with a possible D match to TRBD1 (5 bases). This CDR3 is 14 amino acids long. V lost 2 bases, J lost 4 bases, and 11 bases lay in between. Written as DNA, the CDR3 is TGTGCCAGCAGTTTAAAAGGGGCCGGCACTGAAGCTTTCTTT. Translating it yields CASSLKGAGTEAFF.

Ten or more counts support this clonotype. This sequence joins TRBV20-1 and TRBJ1-5; possible D gene TRBD1, 6 bases. Germline CDR1 is DFQATT and CDR2 is SNEGSKA (reference sequence). There are 14 residues in the CDR3. V was trimmed by 5 bases and J by 7 bases, leaving 18 bases between them. CDR3 in DNA: TGCAGTGCTGGAGTCCCAGGGACACGACAGCCCCAGCATTTT. Protein sequence: CSAGVPGTRQPQHF.

This clonotype was seen ten or more times. CDR3: CASSEVGGPKNIQYF. The DNA for the CDR3 is TGTGCCAGCAGTGAAGTCGGGGGCCCCAAAAACATTCAGTACTTC. The J gene is TRBJ2-4, the V gene TRBV2; D may match TRBD1 or TRBD2 (6 bases each). Germline V gene lookup returns CDR1 SNHLY and CDR2 FYNNEI. Deletions cut 1 base from V and 2 bases from J, with 9 bases between. The CDR3 covers 15 residues.

This clonotype came up many times. The chain is built from TRBV2 and TRBJ2-1; 9 bases fit TRBD2. Germline V lookup: CDR1 SNHLY, CDR2 FYNNEI. This CDR3 comprises 13 residues. V dropped 4 bases and J dropped 10; count of bases not matched to a gene: 5. The CDR3 sequence is CASSVGSGSEQFF. CDR3 DNA sequence: TGTGCCAGCAGTGTTGGTAGCGGGAGCGAGCAGTTCTTC.

The V gene is TRBV20-1, the J gene TRBJ2-4, with a possible D match to TRBD2 (5 bases). The V and J ends lost 2 bases and 0 bases respectively, with 8 bases between them. Germline values: CDR1 DFQATT, CDR2 SNEGSKA (reference sequence). The length of the CDR3 is 14 residues. The CDR3 here is CSARRDLAKNIQYF. The CDR3 bases are TGCAGTGCTAGACGGGATCTAGCCAAAAACATTCAGTACTTC.

This clonotype was detected only a few times. V usage is TRBV20-1 and J usage is TRBJ2-1; D remains unclear. Germline V gives CDR1 DFQATT, CDR2 SNEGSKA (reference sequence). V was cut by 0 bases and J by 0 bases, with 6 bases left in between. This CDR3 spans 14 amino acids. CDR3 sequence reads: CSARDKFSYNEQFF. CDR3 DNA: TGCAGTGCTAGAGACAAGTTCTCCTACAATGAGCAGTTCTTC.

This clonotype was detected only a few times. V usage is TRBV12-3 or TRBV12-4 and J usage is TRBJ1-6; D is unresolved. Trimming pared 7 bases from V and 7 bases from J, leaving 14 bases between. This CDR3 is built from 14 residues. The CDR3 DNA sequence: TGTGCCAGCACCCGGGAGGGCTCAAATTCACCCCTCCACTTT. Amino acid sequence: CASTREGSNSPLHF.

This clonotype was found a few times. The rearrangement uses TRBV12-3 or TRBV12-4 and TRBJ2-7, with D unresolved. The CDR3 has 11 residues. V lost 5 bases and J 5 bases, leaving 7 bases between the germline ends. The CDR3 DNA reads TGTGCCAGCAGTCACAAGAACGAGCAGTACTTC. It translates to CASSHKNEQYF.

This clonotype was seen ten or more times. This chain joins TRBV5-1 and TRBJ1-1, with a weak D call TRBD1 (5 bases). V was clipped by 4 bases and J by 4 bases, with 17 bases between them. Germline V gene lookup returns CDR1 SGHRS and CDR2 YFSETQ. The CDR3 is 15 amino acids. The CDR3 DNA reads TGCGCCAGCAGCCTAAGGACGGGGAGGGGCACTGAAGCTTTCTTT. Translated: CASSLRTGRGTEAFF.

This clonotype has just a few counts. The chain couples TRBV6-2 or TRBV6-3 to TRBJ1-6; D is possibly TRBD1 (5 bases). The ends were cut back, 9 bases at V and 6 bases at J, with 9 bases in the middle. There are 12 residues in the CDR3. Germline CDR1 and CDR2: MNHEY and SVGEGT. The CDR3: CASARGNSPLHF. CDR3 DNA sequence: TGTGCCAGTGCAAGGGGTAATTCACCCCTCCACTTT.

This clonotype came up many times. This sequence joins TRBV5-1 and TRBJ2-3; 8 bases are a match to TRBD1. Trimming removed 4 bases from V and 3 bases from J; junction bases left unmatched: 10. This CDR3 region has 16 residues. Germline V lookup: CDR1 SGHRS, CDR2 YFSETQ. CDR3 DNA sequence: TGCGCCAGCAGCCATCTTGGGCAGGGGGCGACAGATACGCAGTATTTT. The encoded protein is CASSHLGQGATDTQYF.

The rearrangement links TRBV19 to TRBJ1-5, with D perhaps TRBD1 (5 bases). The CDR3 loop spans 17 amino acids. Trimming shortened V by 5 bases and J by 2 bases, and 19 bases separated the two germline ends. CDR1 and CDR2 (germline): LNHDA, SQIVND (reference sequence). The CDR3 protein is CASSPYSGDLGNQPQHF. CDR3 DNA: TGTGCCAGTAGTCCCTATTCGGGGGACCTGGGCAATCAGCCCCAGCATTTT.

This sequence joins TRBV9 and TRBJ2-1; D assignment may be TRBD1 or TRBD2 (6 bases each). CDR1 is SGDLS and CDR2 is YYNGEE in the germline V gene. This CDR3 region has 15 residues. The V gene lost 0 bases and the J gene lost 7 bases, with 14 bases spanning the gap. CDR3 amino acids: CASSVEPGARNEQFF. The CDR3 coding sequence is TGTGCCAGCAGCGTAGAGCCGGGGGCACGGAATGAGCAGTTCTTC.

This clonotype has just a few counts. The chain joins TRBV19 to TRBJ2-3; 13 bases line up with TRBD2. CDR1 is LNHDA, CDR2 SQIVND, per germline (reference sequence). V was clipped by 4 bases and J by 8 bases; unmatched bases: 6. The CDR3 consists of 15 residues. Here the CDR3 reads CASSTGLAGSPTQYF. CDR3 DNA sequence: TGTGCCAGTAGTACGGGACTAGCGGGATCCCCTACGCAGTATTTT.

This clonotype was detected a few times. The chain uses TRBV5-1 and TRBJ2-3; 8 bases match TRBD1. Germline V CDR1 and CDR2: SGHRS, YFSETQ. The CDR3 is made up of 17 amino acids. Trimming at V came to 0 bases and at J to 4 bases, leaving 10 bases not matched to a gene. CDR3 in DNA: TGCGCCAGCAGCTTGGAGCAGGGGGCGCTTGTAGCAGATACGCAGTATTTT. Translating gives CASSLEQGALVADTQYF.